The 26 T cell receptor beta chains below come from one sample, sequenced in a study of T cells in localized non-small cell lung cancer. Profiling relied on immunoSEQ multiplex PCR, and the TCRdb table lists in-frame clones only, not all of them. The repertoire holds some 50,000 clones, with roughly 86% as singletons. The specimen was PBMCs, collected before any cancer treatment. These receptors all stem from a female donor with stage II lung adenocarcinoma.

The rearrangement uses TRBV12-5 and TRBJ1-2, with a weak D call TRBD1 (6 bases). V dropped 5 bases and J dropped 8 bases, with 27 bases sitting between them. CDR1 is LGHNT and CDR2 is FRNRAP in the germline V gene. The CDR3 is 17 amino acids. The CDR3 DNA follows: TGTGCTAGTGGTACTTCGGTGGGGGCCCTCAATTCCGGGGGCTACACCTTC. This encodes CASGTSVGALNSGGYTF.

DNA for the CDR3: TGCGCCAGCAGCTTGGAAGGAGGGGGCTCCTACGAGCAGTACTTC. It yields the protein CASSLEGGGSYEQYF. This chain joins TRBV5-1 and TRBJ2-7, with D perhaps matching TRBD1 or TRBD2 (6 bases each). The V and J ends lost 0 bases and 0 bases respectively, with 10 bases between them. This CDR3 region has 15 residues. Germline V gives CDR1 SGHRS, CDR2 YFSETQ.

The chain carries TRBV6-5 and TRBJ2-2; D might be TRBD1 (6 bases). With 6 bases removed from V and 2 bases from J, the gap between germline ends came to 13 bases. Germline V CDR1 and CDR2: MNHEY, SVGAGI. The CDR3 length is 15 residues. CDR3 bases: TGTGCCAGCAGACCTGGACAGTTTAACACCGGGGAGCTGTTTTTT. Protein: CASRPGQFNTGELFF.

The CDR3 DNA follows: TGCGCCAGCAGGGACACAGGGGACCCCACAGATACGCAGTATTTT. This encodes CASRDTGDPTDTQYF. This chain connects TRBV10-1 to TRBJ2-3; TRBD1 matches at 7 bases. Germline-derived CDR1 and CDR2 are WNHNN and SYGVQD (reference sequence). The CDR3 contains 15 residues. With V trimmed by 6 bases and J by 2 bases, 8 bases remained unmatched.

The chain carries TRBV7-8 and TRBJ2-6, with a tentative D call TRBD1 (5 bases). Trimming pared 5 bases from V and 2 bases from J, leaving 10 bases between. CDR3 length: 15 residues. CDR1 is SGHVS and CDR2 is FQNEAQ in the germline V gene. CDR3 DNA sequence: TGTGCCAGCAGCCTCAGGGATCCTGGGGCCAACGTCCTGACTTTC. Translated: CASSLRDPGANVLTF.

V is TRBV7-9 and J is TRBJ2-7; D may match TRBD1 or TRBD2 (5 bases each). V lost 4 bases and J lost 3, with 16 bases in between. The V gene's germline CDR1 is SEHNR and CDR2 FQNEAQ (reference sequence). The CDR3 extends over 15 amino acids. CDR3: CASSYGRTGGYEQYF. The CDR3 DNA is TGTGCCAGCAGCTACGGACGGACTGGGGGCTACGAGCAGTACTTC.

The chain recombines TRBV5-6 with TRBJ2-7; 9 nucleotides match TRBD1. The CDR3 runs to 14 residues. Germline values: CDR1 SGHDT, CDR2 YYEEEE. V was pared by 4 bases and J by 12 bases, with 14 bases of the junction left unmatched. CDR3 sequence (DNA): TGTGCCAGCAGCCTGGGACAGGGAAAGCCTTTTCGGTACTTC. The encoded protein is CASSLGQGKPFRYF.

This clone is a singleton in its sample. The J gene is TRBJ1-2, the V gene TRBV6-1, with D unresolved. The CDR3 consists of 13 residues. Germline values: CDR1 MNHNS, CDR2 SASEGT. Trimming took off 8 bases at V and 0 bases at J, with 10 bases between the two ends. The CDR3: CASRTDANYGYTF. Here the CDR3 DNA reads TGTGCCAGCCGGACTGATGCTAACTATGGCTACACCTTC.

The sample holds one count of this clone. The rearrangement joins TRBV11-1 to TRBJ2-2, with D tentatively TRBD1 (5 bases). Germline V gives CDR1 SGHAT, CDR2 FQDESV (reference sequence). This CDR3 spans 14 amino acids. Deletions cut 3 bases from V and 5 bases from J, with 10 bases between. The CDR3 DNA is TGTGCCAGCAGCTTTTTTAGGGGAACCGGGGAGCTGTTTTTT. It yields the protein CASSFFRGTGELFF.

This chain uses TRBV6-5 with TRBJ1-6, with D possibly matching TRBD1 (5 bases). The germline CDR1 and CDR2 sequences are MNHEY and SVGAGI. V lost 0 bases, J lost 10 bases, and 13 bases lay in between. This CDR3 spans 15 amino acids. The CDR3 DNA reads TGTGCCAGCAGTTACTCGCCTGAGGGGCGGTCACCCCTCCACTTT. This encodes CASSYSPEGRSPLHF.

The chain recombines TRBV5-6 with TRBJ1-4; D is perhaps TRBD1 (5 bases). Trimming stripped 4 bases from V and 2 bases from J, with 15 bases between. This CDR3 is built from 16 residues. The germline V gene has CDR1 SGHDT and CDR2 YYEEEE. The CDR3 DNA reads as TGTGCCAGCAGCGGAGGTGGGGGGAAGACTAATGAAAAACTGTTTTTT. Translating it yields CASSGGGGKTNEKLFF.

The CDR3 bases are TGTGCCAGCAGTTTATCAGGGGGGCTAGCGAACACCGGGGAGCTGTTTTTT. Its translation: CASSLSGGLANTGELFF. The V gene is TRBV27, the J gene TRBJ2-2; tentatively, D is TRBD1 or TRBD2 (6 bases each). The CDR3 extends over 17 amino acids. Germline loops: CDR1 MNHEY, CDR2 SMNVEV (reference sequence). V lost 0 bases, J lost 0 bases, and 11 bases lay in between.

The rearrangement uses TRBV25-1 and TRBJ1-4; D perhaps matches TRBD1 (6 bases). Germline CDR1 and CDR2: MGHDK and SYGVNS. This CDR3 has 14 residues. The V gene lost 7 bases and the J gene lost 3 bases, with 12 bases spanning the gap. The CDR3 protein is CASTQQGANEKLFF. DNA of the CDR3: TGTGCCAGCACCCAACAGGGTGCTAATGAAAAACTGTTTTTT.

Here the CDR3 reads CASSPLAGPSNEQFF. The CDR3 coding sequence is TGTGCCAGCAGCCCCCTGGCGGGGCCATCCAATGAGCAGTTCTTC. The chain carries TRBV5-4 and TRBJ2-1; the D gene is possibly TRBD2 (6 bases). There are 15 residues in the CDR3. V was trimmed by 4 bases and J by 6 bases, leaving 17 bases between them. Germline CDR1 reads SGHNT; CDR2 reads YYREEE (reference sequence).

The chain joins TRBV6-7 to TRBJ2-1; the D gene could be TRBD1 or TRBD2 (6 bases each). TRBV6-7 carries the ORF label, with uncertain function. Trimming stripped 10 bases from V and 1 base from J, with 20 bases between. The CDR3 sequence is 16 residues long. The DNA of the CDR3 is TGTGCCACCACCCTTAGGGGGGCGCAGTCCTACAATGAGCAGTTCTTC. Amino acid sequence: CATTLRGAQSYNEQFF.

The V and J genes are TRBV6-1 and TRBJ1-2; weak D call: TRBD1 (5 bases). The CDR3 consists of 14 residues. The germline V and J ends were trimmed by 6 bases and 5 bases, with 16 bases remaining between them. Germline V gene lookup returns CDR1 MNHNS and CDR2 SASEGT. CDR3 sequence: CASSRQPTEYGYTF. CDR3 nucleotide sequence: TGTGCCAGCAGCCGACAGCCCACTGAGTATGGCTACACCTTC.

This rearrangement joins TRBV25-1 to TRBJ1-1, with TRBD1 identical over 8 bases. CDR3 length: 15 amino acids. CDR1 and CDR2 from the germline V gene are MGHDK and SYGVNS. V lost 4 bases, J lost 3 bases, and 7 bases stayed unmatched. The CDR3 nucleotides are TGTGCCAGCAGTGGGATGGACAGGGTGGACACTGAAGCTTTCTTT. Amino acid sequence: CASSGMDRVDTEAFF.

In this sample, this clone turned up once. The CDR3 here is CASSYSNTGGYTF. In DNA, the CDR3 is TGTGCCAGCAGTTACTCGAACACTGGGGGCTACACCTTC. The V gene is TRBV6-6, the J gene TRBJ1-2; D is unresolved. Trimming took 0 bases from V and 8 from J, leaving 10 bases between them. Looked up from germline, CDR1 is MNHNY and CDR2 is SVGAGI (reference sequence). This CDR3 is built from 13 residues.

CDR3 coding DNA: TGTGCCAGTAGTATAGATTGGACAGGGGACGGCTACACCTTC. Protein: CASSIDWTGDGYTF. The genes are TRBV19 and TRBJ1-2; 9 nucleotides line up with TRBD1. The CDR3 is 14 amino acids. Germline V lookup: CDR1 LNHDA, CDR2 SQIVND (reference sequence). With V trimmed by 0 bases and J by 8 bases, 4 bases remained unmatched.

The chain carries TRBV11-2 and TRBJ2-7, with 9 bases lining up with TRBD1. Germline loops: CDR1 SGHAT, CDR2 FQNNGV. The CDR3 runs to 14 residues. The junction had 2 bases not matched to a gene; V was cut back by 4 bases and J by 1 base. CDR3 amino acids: CASSSGTGSYEQYF. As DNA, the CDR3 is TGTGCCAGCAGCTCGGGGACAGGGTCCTACGAGCAGTACTTC.

The CDR3 reads CASSEQAKPTGELFF. CDR3 DNA: TGTGCCAGCAGTGAACAGGCAAAGCCCACCGGGGAGCTGTTTTTT. V gene TRBV25-1 combines with J gene TRBJ2-2; D ambiguous. CDR1 is MGHDK and CDR2 is SYGVNS in the germline V gene. The CDR3 runs 15 residues. The V end lost 2 bases, the J end lost 4 bases, and 11 bases lay between the germline ends.

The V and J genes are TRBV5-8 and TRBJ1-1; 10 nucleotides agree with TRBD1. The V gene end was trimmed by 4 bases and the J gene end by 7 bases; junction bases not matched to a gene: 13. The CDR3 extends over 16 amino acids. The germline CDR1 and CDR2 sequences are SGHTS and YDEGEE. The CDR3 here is CASSPIRTGGSGEAFF. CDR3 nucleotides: TGTGCCAGCAGCCCGATCCGGACAGGGGGGAGCGGTGAAGCTTTCTTT. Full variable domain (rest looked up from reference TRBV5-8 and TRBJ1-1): EAGVTQSPTHLIKTRGQQATLRCSPISGHTSVYWYQQALGLGLQFLLWYDEGEERNRGNFPPRFSGRQFPNYSSELNVNALELEDSALYLCASSPIRTGGSGEAFFGQGTRLTVV.

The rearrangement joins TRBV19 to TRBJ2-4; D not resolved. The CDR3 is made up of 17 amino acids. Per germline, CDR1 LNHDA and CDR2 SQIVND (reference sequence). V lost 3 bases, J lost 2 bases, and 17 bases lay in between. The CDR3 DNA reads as TGTGCCAGTAGTATTGGGCTTTTAAAGGGCCCCAAAAACATTCAGTACTTC. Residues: CASSIGLLKGPKNIQYF.

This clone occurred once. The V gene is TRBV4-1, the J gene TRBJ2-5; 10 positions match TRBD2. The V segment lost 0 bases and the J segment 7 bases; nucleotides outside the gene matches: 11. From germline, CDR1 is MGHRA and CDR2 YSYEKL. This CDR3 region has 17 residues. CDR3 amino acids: CASSQDLIASGSVTQYF. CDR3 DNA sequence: TGCGCCAGCAGCCAAGATCTAATTGCTAGCGGGAGCGTGACCCAGTACTTC.

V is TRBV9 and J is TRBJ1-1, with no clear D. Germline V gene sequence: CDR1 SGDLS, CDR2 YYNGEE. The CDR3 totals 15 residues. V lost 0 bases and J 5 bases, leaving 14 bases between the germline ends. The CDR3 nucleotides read TGTGCCAGCAGCGTAGCGACTTCTCTTGGGACTGAAGCTTTCTTT. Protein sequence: CASSVATSLGTEAFF.

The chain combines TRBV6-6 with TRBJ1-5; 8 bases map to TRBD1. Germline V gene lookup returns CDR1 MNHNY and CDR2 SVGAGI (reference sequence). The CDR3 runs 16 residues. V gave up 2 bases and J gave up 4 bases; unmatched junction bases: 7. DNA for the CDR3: TGTGCCAGCAGTTACAGGCAGGGGGCGAATAATCAGCCCCAGCATTTT. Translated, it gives CASSYRQGANNQPQHF.